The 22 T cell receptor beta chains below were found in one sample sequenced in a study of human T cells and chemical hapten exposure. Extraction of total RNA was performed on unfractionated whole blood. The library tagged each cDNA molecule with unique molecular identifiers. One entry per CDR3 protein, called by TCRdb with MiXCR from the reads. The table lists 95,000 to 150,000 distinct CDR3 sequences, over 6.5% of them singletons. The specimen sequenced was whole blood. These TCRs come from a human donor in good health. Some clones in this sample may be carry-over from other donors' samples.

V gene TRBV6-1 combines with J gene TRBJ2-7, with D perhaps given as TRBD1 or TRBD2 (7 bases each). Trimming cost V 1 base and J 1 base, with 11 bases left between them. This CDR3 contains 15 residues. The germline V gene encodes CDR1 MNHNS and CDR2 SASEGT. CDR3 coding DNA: TGTGCCAGCAGTGAAGGGCAGGGGGGGTCCTACGAGCAGTACTTC. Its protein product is CASSEGQGGSYEQYF.

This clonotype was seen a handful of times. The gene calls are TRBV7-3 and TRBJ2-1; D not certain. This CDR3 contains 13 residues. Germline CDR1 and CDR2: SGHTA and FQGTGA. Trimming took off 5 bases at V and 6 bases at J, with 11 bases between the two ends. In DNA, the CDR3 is TGTGCCAGCAGCACAAGGGTTACCAATGAGCAGTTCTTC. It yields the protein CASSTRVTNEQFF. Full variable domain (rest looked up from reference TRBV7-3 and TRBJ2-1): GAGVSQTPSNKVTEKGKYVELRCDPISGHTALYWYRQSLGQGPEFLIYFQGTGAADDSGLPNDRFFAVRPEGSVSTLKIQRTERGDSAVYLCASSTRVTNEQFFGPGTRLTVL.

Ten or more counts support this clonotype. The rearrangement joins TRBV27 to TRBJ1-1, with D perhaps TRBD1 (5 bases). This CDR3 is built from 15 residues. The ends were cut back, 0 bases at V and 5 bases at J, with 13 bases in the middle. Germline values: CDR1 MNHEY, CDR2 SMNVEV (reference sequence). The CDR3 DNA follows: TGTGCCAGCAGTTTATCGGTCAGTGCAGGGACTGAAGCTTTCTTT. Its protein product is CASSLSVSAGTEAFF.

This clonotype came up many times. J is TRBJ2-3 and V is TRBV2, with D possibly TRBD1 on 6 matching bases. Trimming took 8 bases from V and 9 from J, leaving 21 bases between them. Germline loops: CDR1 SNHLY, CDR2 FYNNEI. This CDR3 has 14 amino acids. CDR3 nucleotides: TGTGCCAGCTTGTATTGGGGGCAGGCGGACACGCAGTATTTT. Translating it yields CASLYWGQADTQYF.

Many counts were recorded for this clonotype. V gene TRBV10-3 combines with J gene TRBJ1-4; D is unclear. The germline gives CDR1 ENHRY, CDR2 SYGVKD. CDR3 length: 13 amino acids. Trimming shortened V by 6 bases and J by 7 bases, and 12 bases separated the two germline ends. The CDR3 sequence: CAIREAAGEKLFF. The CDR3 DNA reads TGTGCCATCAGAGAGGCCGCAGGTGAAAAACTGTTTTTT.

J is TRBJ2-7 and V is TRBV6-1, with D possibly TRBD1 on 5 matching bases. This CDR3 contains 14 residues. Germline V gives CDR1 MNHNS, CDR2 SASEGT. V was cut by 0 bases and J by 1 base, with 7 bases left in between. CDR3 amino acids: CASSEAQGSYEQYF. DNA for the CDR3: TGTGCCAGCAGTGAAGCGCAGGGATCCTACGAGCAGTACTTC.

The CDR3 DNA reads TGCAGCCCCGGACTAGCGGGAGGAAGGGAGCAGTTCTTC. It encodes CSPGLAGGREQFF. The rearrangement links TRBV29-1 to TRBJ2-1; 14 nucleotides match TRBD2. The CDR3 is 13 residues long. V lost 8 bases to trimming and J lost 10 bases; unmatched junction nucleotides: 7. Germline-derived CDR1 and CDR2 are SQVTM and ANQGSEA.

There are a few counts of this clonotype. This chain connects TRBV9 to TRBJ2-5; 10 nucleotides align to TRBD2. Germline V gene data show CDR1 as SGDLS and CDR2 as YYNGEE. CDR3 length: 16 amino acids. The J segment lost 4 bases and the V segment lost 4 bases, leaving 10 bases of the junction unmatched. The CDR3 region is CASSLKAGGDGETQYF. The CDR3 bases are TGTGCCAGCAGCTTGAAAGCGGGGGGGGATGGAGAGACCCAGTACTTC.

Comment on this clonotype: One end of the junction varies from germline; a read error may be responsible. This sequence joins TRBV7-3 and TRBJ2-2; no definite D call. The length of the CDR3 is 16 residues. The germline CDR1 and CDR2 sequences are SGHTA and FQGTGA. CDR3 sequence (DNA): TGTGTCAGCAGCTTAAGGTCGATGGGAAACACCGGGGAGCTGTTTTTT. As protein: CVSSLRSMGNTGELFF. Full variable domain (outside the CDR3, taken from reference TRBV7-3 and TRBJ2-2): GAGVSQTPSNKVTEKGKYVELRCDPISGHTALYWYRQSLGQGPEFLIYFQGTGAADDSGLPNDRFFAVRPEGSVSTLKIQRTERGDSAVYLCVSSLRSMGNTGELFFGEGSRLTVL.

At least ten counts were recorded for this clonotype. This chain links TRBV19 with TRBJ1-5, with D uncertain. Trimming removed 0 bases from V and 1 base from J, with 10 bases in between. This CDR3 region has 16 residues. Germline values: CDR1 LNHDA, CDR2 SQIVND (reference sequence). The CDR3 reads CASSIDLRGSNQPQHF. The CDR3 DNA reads TGTGCCAGTAGTATAGATCTCCGGGGAAGCAATCAGCCCCAGCATTTT.

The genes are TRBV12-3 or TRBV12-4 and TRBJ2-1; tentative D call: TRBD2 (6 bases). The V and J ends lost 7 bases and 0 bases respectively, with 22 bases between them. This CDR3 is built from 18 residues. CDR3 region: CASTPGRGDLSSYNEQFF. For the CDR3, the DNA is TGTGCCAGCACCCCAGGGCGGGGTGACTTGAGCTCCTACAATGAGCAGTTCTTC.

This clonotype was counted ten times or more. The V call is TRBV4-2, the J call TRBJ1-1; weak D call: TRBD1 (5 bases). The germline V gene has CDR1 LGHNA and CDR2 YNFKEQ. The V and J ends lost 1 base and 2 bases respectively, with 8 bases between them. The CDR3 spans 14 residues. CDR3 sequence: CASSQGRANTEAFF. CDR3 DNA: TGTGCCAGCAGCCAAGGCAGGGCCAACACTGAAGCTTTCTTT.

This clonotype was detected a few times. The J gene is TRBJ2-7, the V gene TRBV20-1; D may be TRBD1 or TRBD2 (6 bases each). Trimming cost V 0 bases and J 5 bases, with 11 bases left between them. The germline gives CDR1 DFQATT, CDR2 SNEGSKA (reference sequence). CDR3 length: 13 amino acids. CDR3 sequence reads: CSARDRGVHEQYF. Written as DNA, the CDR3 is TGCAGTGCTAGAGATAGGGGGGTCCACGAGCAGTACTTC.

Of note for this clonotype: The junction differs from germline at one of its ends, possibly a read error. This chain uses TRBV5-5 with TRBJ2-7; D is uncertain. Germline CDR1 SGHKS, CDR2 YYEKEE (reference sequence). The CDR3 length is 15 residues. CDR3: CACSKDEAVLGEQYF. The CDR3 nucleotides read TGTGCCTGCAGCAAAGACGAGGCAGTCCTGGGCGAGCAGTACTTC. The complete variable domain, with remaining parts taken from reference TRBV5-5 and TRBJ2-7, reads DAGVTQSPTHLIKTRGQQVTLRCSPISGHKSVSWYQQVLGQGPQFIFQYYEKEERGRGNFPDRFSARQFPNYSSELNVNALLLGDSALYLCACSKDEAVLGEQYFGPGTRLTVT.

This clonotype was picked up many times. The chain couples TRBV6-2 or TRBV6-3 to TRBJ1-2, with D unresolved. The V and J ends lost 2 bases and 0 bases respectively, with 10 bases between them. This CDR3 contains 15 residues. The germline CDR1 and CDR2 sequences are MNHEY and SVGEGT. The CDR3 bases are TGTGCCAGCAGTTACGCCCGGGCAGCTAACTATGGCTACACCTTC. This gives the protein CASSYARAANYGYTF.

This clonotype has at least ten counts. CDR3 DNA sequence: TGCAGTGCTGTTCGACAGGGGAGCAATCAAGAGACCCAGTACTTC. Residues: CSAVRQGSNQETQYF. V usage is TRBV20-1 and J usage is TRBJ2-5; 8 bases line up with TRBD1. Germline V lookup: CDR1 DFQATT, CDR2 SNEGSKA (reference sequence). Trimming at V came to 5 bases and at J to 2 bases, leaving 10 bases not matched to a gene. This CDR3 has 15 amino acids.

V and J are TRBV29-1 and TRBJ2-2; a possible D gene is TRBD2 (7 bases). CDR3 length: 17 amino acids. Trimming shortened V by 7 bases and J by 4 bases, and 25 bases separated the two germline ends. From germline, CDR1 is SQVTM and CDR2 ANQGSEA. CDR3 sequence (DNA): TGCAGCGCGACCACAGGGCGGGGGCCTGGGGGCACCGGGGAGCTGTTTTTT. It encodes CSATTGRGPGGTGELFF.

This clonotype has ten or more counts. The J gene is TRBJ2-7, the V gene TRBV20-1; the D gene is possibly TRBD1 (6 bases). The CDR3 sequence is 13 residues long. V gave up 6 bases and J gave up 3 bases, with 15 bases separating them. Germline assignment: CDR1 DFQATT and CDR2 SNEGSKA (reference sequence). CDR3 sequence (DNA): TGCAGTGCAAGGGGGTCCTCAGACTACGAGCAGTACTTC. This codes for CSARGSSDYEQYF.

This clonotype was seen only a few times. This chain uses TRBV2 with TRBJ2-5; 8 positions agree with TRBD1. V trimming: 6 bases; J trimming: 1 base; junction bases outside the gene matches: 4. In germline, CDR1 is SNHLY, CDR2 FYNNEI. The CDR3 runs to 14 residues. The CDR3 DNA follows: TGTGCCAGCAGGAGGACAGGGCCCCAAGAGACCCAGTACTTC. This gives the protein CASRRTGPQETQYF.

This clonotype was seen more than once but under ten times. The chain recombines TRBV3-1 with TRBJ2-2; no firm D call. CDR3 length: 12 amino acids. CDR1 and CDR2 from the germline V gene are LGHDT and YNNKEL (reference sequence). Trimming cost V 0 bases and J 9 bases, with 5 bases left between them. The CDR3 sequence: CASSQDQWELFF. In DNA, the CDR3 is TGTGCCAGCAGCCAAGATCAATGGGAGCTGTTTTTT.

CDR3 residues: CASSPEQNTEAFF. For the CDR3, the DNA is TGTGCCAGCAGCCCCGAGCAGAACACTGAAGCTTTCTTT. This rearrangement joins TRBV5-5 to TRBJ1-1, with no clear D. The V end lost 4 bases, the J end lost 1 base, and 8 bases lay between the germline ends. Germline CDR1 reads SGHKS; CDR2 reads YYEKEE (reference sequence). The CDR3 sequence is 13 residues long.

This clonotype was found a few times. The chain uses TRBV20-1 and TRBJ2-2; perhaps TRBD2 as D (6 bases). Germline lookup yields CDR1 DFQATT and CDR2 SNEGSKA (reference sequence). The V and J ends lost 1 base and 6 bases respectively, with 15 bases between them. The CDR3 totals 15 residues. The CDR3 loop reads CSARAPGVTSGELFF. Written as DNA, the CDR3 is TGCAGTGCTAGAGCCCCGGGAGTTACGTCCGGGGAGCTGTTTTTT.